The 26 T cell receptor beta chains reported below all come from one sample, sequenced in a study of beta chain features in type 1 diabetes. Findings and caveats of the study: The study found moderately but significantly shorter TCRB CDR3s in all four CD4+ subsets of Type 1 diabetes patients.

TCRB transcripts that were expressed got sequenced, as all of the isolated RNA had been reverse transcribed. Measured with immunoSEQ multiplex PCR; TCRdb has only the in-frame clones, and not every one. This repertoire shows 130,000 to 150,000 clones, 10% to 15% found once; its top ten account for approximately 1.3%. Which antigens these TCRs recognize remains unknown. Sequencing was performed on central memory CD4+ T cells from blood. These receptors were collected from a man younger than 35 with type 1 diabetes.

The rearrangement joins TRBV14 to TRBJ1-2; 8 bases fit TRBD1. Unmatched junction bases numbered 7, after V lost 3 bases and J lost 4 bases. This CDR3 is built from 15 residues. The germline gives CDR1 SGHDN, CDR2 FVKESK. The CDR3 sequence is CASSHYGTGIYGYTF. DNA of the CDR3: TGTGCCAGCAGCCATTACGGGACAGGAATCTATGGCTACACCTTC. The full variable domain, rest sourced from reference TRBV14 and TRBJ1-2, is EAGVTQFPSHSVIEKGQTVTLRCDPISGHDNLYWYRRVMGKEIKFLLHFVKESKQDESGMPNNRFLAERTGGTYSTLKVQPAELEDSGVYFCASSHYGTGIYGYTFGSGTRLTVV.

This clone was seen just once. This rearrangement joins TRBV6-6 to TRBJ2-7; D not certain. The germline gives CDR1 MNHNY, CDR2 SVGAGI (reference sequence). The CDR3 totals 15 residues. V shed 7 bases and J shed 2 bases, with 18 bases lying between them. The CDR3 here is CASTSVVSATYEQYF. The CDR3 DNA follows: TGTGCCAGCACCTCAGTCGTGTCTGCCACCTACGAGCAGTACTTC.

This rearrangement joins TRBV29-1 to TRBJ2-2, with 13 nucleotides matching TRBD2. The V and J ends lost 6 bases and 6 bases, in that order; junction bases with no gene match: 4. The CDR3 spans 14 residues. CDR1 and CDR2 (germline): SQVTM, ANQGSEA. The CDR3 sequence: CSVRTSGGSGELFF. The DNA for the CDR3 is TGCAGCGTCCGGACTAGCGGGGGATCCGGGGAGCTGTTTTTT.

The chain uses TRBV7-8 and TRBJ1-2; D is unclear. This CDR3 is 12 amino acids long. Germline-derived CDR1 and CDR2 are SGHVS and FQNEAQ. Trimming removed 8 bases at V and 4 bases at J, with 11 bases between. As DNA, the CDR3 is TGTGCCAGCGGCGGATCTTCCTATGGCTACACCTTC. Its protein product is CASGGSSYGYTF.

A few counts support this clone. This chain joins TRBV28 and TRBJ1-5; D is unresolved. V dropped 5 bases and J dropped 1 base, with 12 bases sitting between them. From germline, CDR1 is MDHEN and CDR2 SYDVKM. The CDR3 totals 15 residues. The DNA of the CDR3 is TGTGCCAGCAGTACCGGGGTAGGGAGCAATCAGCCCCAGCATTTT. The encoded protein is CASSTGVGSNQPQHF.

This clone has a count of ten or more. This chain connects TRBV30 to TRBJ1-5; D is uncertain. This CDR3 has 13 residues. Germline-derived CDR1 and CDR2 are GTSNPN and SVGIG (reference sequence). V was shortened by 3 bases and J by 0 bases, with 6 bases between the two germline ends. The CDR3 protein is CAWRENSNQPQHF. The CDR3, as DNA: TGTGCCTGGAGGGAGAATAGCAATCAGCCCCAGCATTTT.

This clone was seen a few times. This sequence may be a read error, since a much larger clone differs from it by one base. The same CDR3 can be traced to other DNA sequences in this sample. The CDR3 nucleotides are TGCAGCGTTGAGCCTAGCGGCAATGAGCAGTTCTTC. Translated, it gives CSVEPSGNEQFF. This sequence joins TRBV29-1 and TRBJ2-1; 7 bases map to TRBD2. The germline V gene has CDR1 SQVTM and CDR2 ANQGSEA. V shed 3 bases, J shed 6 bases, and the junction held 2 bases outside the gene matches. The CDR3 has 12 amino acids.

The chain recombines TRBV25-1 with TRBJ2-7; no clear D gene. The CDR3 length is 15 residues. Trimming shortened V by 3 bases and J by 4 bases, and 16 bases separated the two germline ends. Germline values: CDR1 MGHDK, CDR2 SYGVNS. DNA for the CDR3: TGTGCCAGCAGTGATCCCTCCGGCGTTTGGTACGAGCAGTACTTC. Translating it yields CASSDPSGVWYEQYF.

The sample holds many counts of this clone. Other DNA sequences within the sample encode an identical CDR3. CDR3 nucleotide sequence: TGTGCCAGCAGTTTACAGGGTAGCAATCAGCCCCAGCATTTT. It encodes CASSLQGSNQPQHF. The chain is built from TRBV27 and TRBJ1-5; a possible D gene is TRBD1 (5 bases). V lost 2 bases, J lost 0 bases, and 5 bases lay in between. Germline V lookup: CDR1 MNHEY, CDR2 SMNVEV (reference sequence). The CDR3 runs to 14 residues.

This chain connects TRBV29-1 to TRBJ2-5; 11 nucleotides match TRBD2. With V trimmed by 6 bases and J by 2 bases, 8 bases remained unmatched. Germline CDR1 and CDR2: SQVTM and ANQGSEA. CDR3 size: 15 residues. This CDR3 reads CSVPGLAGIQETQYF. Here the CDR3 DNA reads TGCAGCGTACCTGGACTAGCGGGCATACAAGAGACCCAGTACTTC.

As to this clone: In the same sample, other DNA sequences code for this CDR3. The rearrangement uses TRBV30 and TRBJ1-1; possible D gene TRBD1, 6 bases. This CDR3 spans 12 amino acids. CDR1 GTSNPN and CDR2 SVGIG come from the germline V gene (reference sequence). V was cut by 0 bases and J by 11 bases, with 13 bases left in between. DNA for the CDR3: TGTGCCTGGAGTGTACAGGGTCGAGGGGCTTTCTTT. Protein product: CAWSVQGRGAFF. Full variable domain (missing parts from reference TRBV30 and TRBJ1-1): SQTIHQWPATLVQPVGSPLSLECTVEGTSNPNLYWYRQAAGRGLQLLFYSVGIGQISSEVPQNLSASRPQDRQFILSSKKLLLSDSGFYLCAWSVQGRGAFFGQGTRLTVV.

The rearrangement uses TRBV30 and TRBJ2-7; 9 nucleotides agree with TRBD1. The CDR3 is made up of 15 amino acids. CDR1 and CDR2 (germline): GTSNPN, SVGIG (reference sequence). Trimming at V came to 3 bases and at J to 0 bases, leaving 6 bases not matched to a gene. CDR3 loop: CAWRGQGLLSYEQYF. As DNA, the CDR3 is TGTGCCTGGAGGGGACAGGGATTGCTCTCCTACGAGCAGTACTTC.

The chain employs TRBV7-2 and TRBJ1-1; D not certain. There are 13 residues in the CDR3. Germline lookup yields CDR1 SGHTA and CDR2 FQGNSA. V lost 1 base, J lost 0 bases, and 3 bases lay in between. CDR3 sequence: CASSLELNTEAFF. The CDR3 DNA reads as TGTGCCAGCAGCTTAGAACTGAACACTGAAGCTTTCTTT. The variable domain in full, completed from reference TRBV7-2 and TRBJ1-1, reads GAGVSQSPSNKVTEKGKDVELRCDPISGHTALYWYRQSLGQGLEFLIYFQGNSAPDKSGLPSDRFSAERTGGSVSTLTIQRTQQEDSAVYLCASSLELNTEAFFGQGTRLTVV.

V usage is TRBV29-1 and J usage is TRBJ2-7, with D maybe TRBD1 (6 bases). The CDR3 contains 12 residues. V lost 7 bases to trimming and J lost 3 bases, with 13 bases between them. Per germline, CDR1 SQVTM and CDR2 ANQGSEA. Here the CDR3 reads CSAKDSGYEQYF. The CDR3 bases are TGCAGCGCAAAGGACAGCGGCTACGAGCAGTACTTC.

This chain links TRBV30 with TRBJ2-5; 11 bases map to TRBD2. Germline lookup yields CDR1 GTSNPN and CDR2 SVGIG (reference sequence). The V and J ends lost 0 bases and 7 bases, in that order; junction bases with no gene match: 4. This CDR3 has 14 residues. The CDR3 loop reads CAWSVLAGEGTQYF. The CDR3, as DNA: TGTGCCTGGAGTGTACTAGCGGGGGAGGGGACCCAGTACTTC. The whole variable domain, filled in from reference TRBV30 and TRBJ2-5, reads SQTIHQWPATLVQPVGSPLSLECTVEGTSNPNLYWYRQAAGRGLQLLFYSVGIGQISSEVPQNLSASRPQDRQFILSSKKLLLSDSGFYLCAWSVLAGEGTQYFGPGTRLLVL.

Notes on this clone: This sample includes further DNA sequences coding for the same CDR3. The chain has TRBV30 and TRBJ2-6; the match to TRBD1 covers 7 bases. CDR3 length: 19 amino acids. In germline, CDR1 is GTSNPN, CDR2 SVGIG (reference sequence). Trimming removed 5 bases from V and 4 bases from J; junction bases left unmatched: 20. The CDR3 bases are TGTGCCTGGGGGGACAGTCGGGGCCCAGCGAGGGCGGGGGCCAACGTCCTGACTTTC. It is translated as CAWGDSRGPARAGANVLTF.

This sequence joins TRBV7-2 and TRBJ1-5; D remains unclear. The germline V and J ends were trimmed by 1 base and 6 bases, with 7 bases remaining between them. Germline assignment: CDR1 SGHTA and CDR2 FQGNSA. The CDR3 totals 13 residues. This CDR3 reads CASSLVYTQPQHF. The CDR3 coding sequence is TGTGCCAGCAGCTTAGTTTACACTCAGCCCCAGCATTTT. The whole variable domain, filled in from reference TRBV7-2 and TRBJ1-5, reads GAGVSQSPSNKVTEKGKDVELRCDPISGHTALYWYRQSLGQGLEFLIYFQGNSAPDKSGLPSDRFSAERTGGSVSTLTIQRTQQEDSAVYLCASSLVYTQPQHFGDGTRLSIL.

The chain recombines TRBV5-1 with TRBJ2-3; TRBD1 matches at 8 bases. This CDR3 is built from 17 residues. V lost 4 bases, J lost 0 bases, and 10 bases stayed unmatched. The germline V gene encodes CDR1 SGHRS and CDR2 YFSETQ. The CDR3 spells CASSQRGQGGSTDTQYF. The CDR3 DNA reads TGCGCCAGCAGCCAAAGAGGACAGGGCGGGAGCACAGATACGCAGTATTTT.

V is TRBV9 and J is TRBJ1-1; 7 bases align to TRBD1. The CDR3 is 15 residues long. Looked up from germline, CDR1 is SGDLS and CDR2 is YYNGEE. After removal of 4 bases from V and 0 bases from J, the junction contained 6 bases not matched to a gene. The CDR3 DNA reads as TGTGCCAGCAGCCTAGGGACAGCTATGAACACTGAAGCTTTCTTT. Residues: CASSLGTAMNTEAFF. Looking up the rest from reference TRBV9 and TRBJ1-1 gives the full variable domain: DSGVTQTPKHLITATGQRVTLRCSPRSGDLSVYWYQQSLDQGLQFLIQYYNGEERAKGNILERFSAQQFPDLHSELNLSSLELGDSALYFCASSLGTAMNTEAFFGQGTRLTVV.

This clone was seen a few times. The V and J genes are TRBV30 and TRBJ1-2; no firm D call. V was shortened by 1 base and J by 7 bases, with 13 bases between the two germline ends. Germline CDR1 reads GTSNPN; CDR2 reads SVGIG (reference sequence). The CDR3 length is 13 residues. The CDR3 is CAWSGAEGGGYTF. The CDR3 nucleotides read TGTGCCTGGAGTGGGGCGGAGGGTGGTGGCTACACCTTC.

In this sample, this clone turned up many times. In nucleotides, the CDR3 is TGCAGCGCCCAAGACGGGACTAGCGTCACCGGGGAGCTGTTTTTT. Its protein product is CSAQDGTSVTGELFF. This chain links TRBV29-1 with TRBJ2-2; 10 nucleotides align to TRBD2. V gave up 7 bases and J gave up 4 bases; unmatched junction bases: 9. Germline CDR1 reads SQVTM; CDR2 reads ANQGSEA. The CDR3 contains 15 residues.

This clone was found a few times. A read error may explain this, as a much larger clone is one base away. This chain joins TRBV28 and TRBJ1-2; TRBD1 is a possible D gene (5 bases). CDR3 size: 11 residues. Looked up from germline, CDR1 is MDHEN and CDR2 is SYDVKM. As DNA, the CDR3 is TGTGCCAGCAGTTGGGGACGAGGCGAATCCTTC. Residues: CASSWGRGESF.

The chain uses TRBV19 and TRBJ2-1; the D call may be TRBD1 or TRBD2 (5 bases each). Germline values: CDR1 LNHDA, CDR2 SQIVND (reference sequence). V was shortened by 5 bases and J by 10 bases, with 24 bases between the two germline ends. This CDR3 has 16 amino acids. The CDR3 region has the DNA TGTGCCAGTAGTCCCTTAGCCGGGACGGCCTCGGGGGAGCAGTTCTTC. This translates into CASSPLAGTASGEQFF.

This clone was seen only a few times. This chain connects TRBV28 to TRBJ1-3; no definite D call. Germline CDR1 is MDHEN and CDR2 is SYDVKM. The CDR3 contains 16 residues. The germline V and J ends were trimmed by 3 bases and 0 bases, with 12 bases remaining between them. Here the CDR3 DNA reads TGTGCCAGCAGTTTGTACGGGCTTAGCTCTGGAAACACCATATATTTT. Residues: CASSLYGLSSGNTIYF.

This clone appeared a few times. CDR3 sequence: CAWSFNRGDTEAFF. CDR3 DNA sequence: TGTGCCTGGAGCTTCAATCGGGGGGACACTGAAGCTTTCTTT. The chain links TRBV30 to TRBJ1-1; tentative D call: TRBD1 (5 bases). This CDR3 is built from 14 residues. Trimming cost V 3 bases and J 3 bases, with 14 bases left between them. In germline, CDR1 is GTSNPN, CDR2 SVGIG (reference sequence).

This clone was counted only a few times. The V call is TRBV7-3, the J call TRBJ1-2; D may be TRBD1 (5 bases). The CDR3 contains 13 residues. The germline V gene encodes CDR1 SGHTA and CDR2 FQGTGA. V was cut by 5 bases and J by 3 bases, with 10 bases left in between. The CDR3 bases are TGTGCCAGCAGCGCTAGGGGTGACTATGGCTACACCTTC. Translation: CASSARGDYGYTF.